The sequence of this T cell receptor beta chain was determined in a study of T cell changes during pregnancy in multiple sclerosis. Per the germline V gene, CDR1 is MGHDK and CDR2 is SYGVNS. Trimming cost V 6 bases and J 6 bases; bases outside gene matches: 10. The CDR3 runs to 16 residues. Some clones are missing from TCRdb's copy, which holds only in-frame ones; the method was immunoSEQ multiplex PCR. Among approximately 100,000 clones listed, around 92% were seen once. This sequence was found in a female donor with multiple sclerosis, enrolled in a pregnancy study. The sequenced sample was peripheral blood, obtained after pregnancy. The chain recombines TRBV25-1 with TRBJ2-7, with 14 bases aligning to TRBD2. The CDR3 spells CASSQGLAGGSGEQYF. The CDR3 nucleotides are TGTGCCAGCAGCCAAGGACTAGCGGGAGGAAGTGGCGAGCAGTACTTC.